One sample yielded the 29 T cell receptor beta chains listed below, sequenced in a study of CD8 T cells in ankylosing spondylitis. Using its own MiXCR run on the 5' RACE reads, TCRdb lists one record per CDR3 protein. The table shows roughly 86,000 distinct CDR3 sequences, with roughly 9.6% occurring only once. Sequenced sample: blood, either unsorted or a sorted T cell fraction (not recorded which). These receptors came from a male donor with ankylosing spondylitis or in good health (not recorded which).

This clonotype was counted ten times or more. The V and J genes are TRBV20-1 and TRBJ2-7; 12 bases line up with TRBD1. The CDR3 loop spans 15 amino acids. From germline, CDR1 is DFQATT and CDR2 SNEGSKA (reference sequence). V trimming: 5 bases; J trimming: 0 bases; junction bases outside the gene matches: 5. The CDR3 DNA sequence: TGCAGTGCTGGGGGGACAGGGGGCTTCTCCTACGAGCAGTACTTC. Translating gives CSAGGTGGFSYEQYF.

Of note for this clonotype: A much bigger clone sits one base away, suggesting this may be a read error. The V and J genes are TRBV3-1 and TRBJ2-1; TRBD2 might be the D (6 bases). CDR3 size: 17 residues. V lost 7 bases and J lost 4, with 23 bases in between. The germline V gene encodes CDR1 LGHDT and CDR2 YNNKEL (reference sequence). CDR3 amino acids: CASTLGTSPFIYNEQFF. The CDR3 coding sequence is TGTGCCAGCACCCTTGGGACTTCCCCATTTATATACAATGAGCAGTTCTTC.

The table lists this clonotype with many counts. The chain uses TRBV6-5 and TRBJ2-1; 15 positions match TRBD2. CDR1 and CDR2 from the germline V gene are MNHEY and SVGAGI. J lost 9 bases, V lost 1 base, and 4 bases had no gene match. The CDR3 runs to 16 residues. This chain's CDR3 is CASSYWTSGGGSEQFF. In nucleotides, the CDR3 is TGTGCCAGCAGTTACTGGACTAGCGGGGGGGGTAGTGAGCAGTTCTTC.

This clonotype was detected many times. The V and J genes are TRBV12-3 or TRBV12-4 and TRBJ1-1, with a possible D match to TRBD1 (6 bases). V was trimmed by 9 bases and J by 11 bases, leaving 22 bases between them. The CDR3 totals 13 residues. CDR3 sequence: CASSKGSGTTAFF. In DNA, the CDR3 is TGTGCCAGTTCAAAGGGGTCCGGGACAACGGCTTTCTTT.

This clonotype came up many times. In DNA, the CDR3 is TGCAGTGCTAGAACAGGGAAGAACACTGAAGCTTTCTTT. Residues: CSARTGKNTEAFF. The chain carries TRBV20-1 and TRBJ1-1, with D maybe TRBD1 (6 bases). V dropped 2 bases and J dropped 1 base, with 8 bases sitting between them. The CDR3 consists of 13 residues. CDR1 and CDR2 (germline): DFQATT, SNEGSKA (reference sequence).

The genes are TRBV5-1 and TRBJ2-1; 7 bases are a match to TRBD1. From germline, CDR1 is SGHRS and CDR2 YFSETQ. The CDR3 runs 14 residues. With V trimmed by 0 bases and J by 5 bases, 2 bases remained unmatched. The CDR3 DNA follows: TGCGCCAGCAGCTTGGTCCAGGGGGACAATGAGCAGTTCTTC. Amino acid sequence: CASSLVQGDNEQFF. The complete variable domain, with remaining parts taken from reference TRBV5-1 and TRBJ2-1, reads KAGVTQTPRYLIKTRGQQVTLSCSPISGHRSVSWYQQTPGQGLQFLFEYFSETQRNKGNFPGRFSGRQFSNSRSEMNVSTLELGDSALYLCASSLVQGDNEQFFGPGTRLTVL.

This clonotype has at least ten counts. This chain links TRBV28 with TRBJ2-7, with 13 bases identical to TRBD2. The CDR3 loop spans 15 amino acids. The germline CDR1 and CDR2 sequences are MDHEN and SYDVKM. With V trimmed by 5 bases and J by 2 bases, 3 bases remained unmatched. The CDR3 DNA is TGTGCCAGCAGTCCACTAGCGGGGGGGCCCTACGAGCAGTACTTC. This codes for CASSPLAGGPYEQYF.

By share of the sample, this clonotype is medium-sized. The genes are TRBV29-1 and TRBJ2-5; D gene uncertain. This CDR3 contains 12 residues. V was trimmed by 3 bases and J by 2 bases, leaving 7 bases between them. The germline V gene has CDR1 SQVTM and CDR2 ANQGSEA. The CDR3 DNA reads TGCAGCGTTGAGTCCAGACAAGAGACCCAGTACTTC. As protein: CSVESRQETQYF.

The sample holds a few counts of this clonotype. This chain joins TRBV7-9 and TRBJ1-4; D is undetermined. V was clipped by 1 base and J by 0 bases, with 12 bases between them. The CDR3 runs to 17 residues. The germline CDR1 and CDR2 sequences are SEHNR and FQNEAQ (reference sequence). DNA of the CDR3: TGTGCCAGCAGCTTAGGTGCGGGAGCTTCAACTAATGAAAAACTGTTTTTT. The encoded protein is CASSLGAGASTNEKLFF.

This clonotype was observed at least ten times. This chain joins TRBV20-1 and TRBJ2-1, with TRBD1 matching 7 bases. With 1 base clipped from V and 4 bases from J, the junction kept 4 bases outside the gene matches. CDR3 length equals 14 residues. Germline values: CDR1 DFQATT, CDR2 SNEGSKA (reference sequence). In nucleotides, the CDR3 is TGCAGTGCTAGAGGGGGGACAGATTACAATGAGCAGTTCTTC. As protein: CSARGGTDYNEQFF.

This clonotype was counted many times. The chain is built from TRBV10-3 and TRBJ2-2; 8 positions agree with TRBD2. After removal of 6 bases from V and 5 bases from J, the junction contained 5 bases not matched to a gene. The length of the CDR3 is 14 residues. Germline lookup yields CDR1 ENHRY and CDR2 SYGVKD. CDR3 in amino acids: CAISRGGETGELFF. CDR3 DNA: TGTGCCATCAGCCGGGGGGGCGAAACCGGGGAGCTGTTTTTT.

This clonotype was seen a handful of times. The CDR3 region is CASRGQGDPNTEAFF. As DNA, the CDR3 is TGCGCCAGCAGAGGGCAGGGAGACCCGAACACTGAAGCTTTCTTT. This chain connects TRBV5-1 to TRBJ1-1; tentative D call: TRBD1 (5 bases). Trimming pared 5 bases from V and 1 base from J, leaving 15 bases between. The germline CDR1 and CDR2 sequences are SGHRS and YFSETQ. This CDR3 is built from 15 residues.

The genes are TRBV7-2 and TRBJ1-5; no clear D. CDR1 is SGHTA, CDR2 FQGNSA, per germline. V was cut by 5 bases and J by 2 bases, with 13 bases left in between. The CDR3 extends over 15 amino acids. The CDR3 DNA reads TGTGCCAGCAGCGCCGGACGGATGCGCAATCAGCCCCAGCATTTT. This translates into CASSAGRMRNQPQHF.

This clonotype was detected many times. The chain carries TRBV9 and TRBJ2-7, with D perhaps matching TRBD1 (6 bases). Germline lookup yields CDR1 SGDLS and CDR2 YYNGEE. V was shortened by 0 bases and J by 0 bases, with 7 bases between the two germline ends. This CDR3 contains 14 residues. The CDR3 region is CASSVADSSYEQYF. The CDR3 nucleotides read TGTGCCAGCAGCGTAGCGGACAGCTCCTACGAGCAGTACTTC.

There are many counts of this clonotype. V usage is TRBV20-1 and J usage is TRBJ2-5; D ambiguous. The CDR3 contains 12 residues. V was shortened by 7 bases and J by 2 bases, with 11 bases between the two germline ends. The germline CDR1 and CDR2 sequences are DFQATT and SNEGSKA (reference sequence). CDR3 sequence reads: CSGMGSQETQYF. The CDR3 DNA reads as TGCAGTGGGATGGGGTCACAAGAGACCCAGTACTTC.

This clonotype was recorded many times. The DNA for the CDR3 is TGTGCCAGCAGCTTAGCGCTGAGCTCCTACAATGAGCAGTTCTTC. Translation gives CASSLALSSYNEQFF. The chain recombines TRBV7-8 with TRBJ2-1; no definite D call. Germline CDR1 SGHVS, CDR2 FQNEAQ. Trimming took 0 bases from V and 0 from J, leaving 6 bases between them. The CDR3 contains 15 residues.

This clonotype was detected only a few times. Here the CDR3 reads CSARLASGGYEQYF. The CDR3 region has the DNA TGCAGTGCTAGATTGGCTAGCGGGGGGTACGAGCAGTACTTC. The chain recombines TRBV20-1 with TRBJ2-7, with 11 nucleotides matching TRBD2. The CDR3 extends over 14 amino acids. Germline values: CDR1 DFQATT, CDR2 SNEGSKA (reference sequence). With V trimmed by 2 bases and J by 4 bases, 4 bases remained unmatched.

This clonotype came up many times. The gene calls are TRBV15 and TRBJ2-1; D call uncertain. With 6 bases removed from V and 3 bases from J, the gap between germline ends came to 12 bases. CDR3 length equals 14 residues. Germline V gene data show CDR1 as LNHNV and CDR2 as YYDKDF (reference sequence). The CDR3 reads CATSEPTDYNEQFF. CDR3 nucleotide sequence: TGTGCCACCAGTGAGCCGACTGACTACAATGAGCAGTTCTTC.

A remark on this clonotype: A much bigger clone sits one base away, suggesting this may be a read error. CDR3 coding DNA: TGCGTCAGCAGCTGGGGACAGGGACCCACTGAAGCTTTCTTT. It specifies CVSSWGQGPTEAFF. This rearrangement joins TRBV5-1 to TRBJ1-1, with 9 bases that match TRBD1. The CDR3 loop spans 14 amino acids. The germline gives CDR1 SGHRS, CDR2 YFSETQ. Filled out from reference TRBV5-1 and TRBJ1-1, the complete variable domain reads KAGVTQTPRYLIKTRGQQVTLSCSPISGHRSVSWYQQTPGQGLQFLFEYFSETQRNKGNFPGRFSGRQFSNSRSEMNVSTLELGDSALYLCVSSWGQGPTEAFFGQGTRLTVV.

This clonotype has at least ten counts. The chain uses TRBV7-6 and TRBJ2-1; either TRBD1 or TRBD2 may fit D (5 bases each). The V end was cut by 4 bases, the J end by 4 bases, with 14 bases between. CDR3 length: 15 residues. The germline V gene has CDR1 SGHVS and CDR2 FNYEAQ. The CDR3 reads CASSSRDLSYNEQFF. CDR3 in DNA: TGTGCCAGCAGCTCCCGGGACCTAAGTTACAATGAGCAGTTCTTC.

The V call is TRBV7-9, the J call TRBJ1-1; 7 bases are a match to TRBD1. The germline V gene encodes CDR1 SEHNR and CDR2 FQNEAQ (reference sequence). The junction had 6 bases not matched to a gene; V was cut back by 5 bases and J by 0 bases. This CDR3 region has 15 residues. The DNA of the CDR3 is TGTGCCAGCAGCGTTCCGACAGGGTTGAACACTGAAGCTTTCTTT. Residues: CASSVPTGLNTEAFF.

In this sample, this clonotype turned up many times. This rearrangement joins TRBV7-2 to TRBJ2-3; D is possibly TRBD2 (6 bases). The CDR3 consists of 12 residues. V was clipped by 5 bases and J by 4 bases, with 7 bases between them. From germline, CDR1 is SGHTA and CDR2 FQGNSA. The CDR3 sequence: CASSASADTQYF. CDR3 DNA: TGTGCCAGCAGCGCTAGCGCAGATACGCAGTATTTT.

This clonotype has a count of ten or more. This CDR3 reads CASSPRLAGGAKNIQYF. The CDR3 region has the DNA TGTGCCAGCAGTCCCCGACTAGCGGGGGGAGCCAAAAACATTCAGTACTTC. The chain employs TRBV28 and TRBJ2-4; 13 bases are a match to TRBD2. V shed 5 bases, J shed 0 bases, and the junction held 4 bases outside the gene matches. Germline V lookup: CDR1 MDHEN, CDR2 SYDVKM. The CDR3 has 17 amino acids.

This clonotype was counted at least ten times. This rearrangement joins TRBV7-6 to TRBJ2-3; no reliable D call. CDR3 length: 15 residues. Trimming pared 1 base from V and 3 bases from J, leaving 11 bases between. Germline V gene data show CDR1 as SGHVS and CDR2 as FNYEAQ. The CDR3 protein is CASSLVTERTDTQYF. DNA of the CDR3: TGTGCCAGCAGCTTAGTTACCGAAAGGACAGATACGCAGTATTTT.

This clonotype was observed many times. The V and J genes are TRBV7-8 and TRBJ2-7, with 7 bases that match TRBD2. CDR3 size: 19 residues. Germline V CDR1 and CDR2: SGHVS, FQNEAQ. V lost 2 bases to trimming and J lost 2 bases; unmatched junction nucleotides: 18. The CDR3 spells CASSLTLLSRASGTYEQYF. The CDR3 DNA sequence: TGTGCCAGCAGCTTAACCCTACTCTCCCGTGCTAGCGGAACCTACGAGCAGTACTTC.

This clonotype was found a few times. V is TRBV12-3 or TRBV12-4 and J is TRBJ2-5; 10 nucleotides align to TRBD1. The CDR3 length is 16 residues. Trimming took 4 bases from V and 4 from J; bases not matched to a gene: 9. CDR3: CASSSDRQGAGETQYF. The CDR3 nucleotides are TGTGCCAGCAGTTCCGACCGACAGGGGGCTGGAGAGACCCAGTACTTC.

V gene TRBV10-3 combines with J gene TRBJ2-3; D may be TRBD2 (5 bases). Deletions cut 6 bases from V and 6 bases from J, with 13 bases between. CDR1 is ENHRY and CDR2 is SYGVKD in the germline V gene. The CDR3 loop spans 13 amino acids. The CDR3 region has the DNA TGTGCCATCAGCGCGCTCGGGATGGATACGCAGTATTTT. This encodes CAISALGMDTQYF.

Concerning this clonotype: This may arise from a read error, as a much more abundant clone is one base away. The rearrangement uses TRBV20-1 and TRBJ2-5; D might be TRBD2 (5 bases). V lost 3 bases and J 9 bases, leaving 8 bases between the germline ends. The CDR3 is 10 residues long. In germline, CDR1 is DFQATT, CDR2 SNEGSKA (reference sequence). DNA of the CDR3: TGCAGTGCTAGCGAGGAGGCCCAGTACTTC. It yields the protein CSASEEAQYF.

The genes are TRBV18 and TRBJ2-3, with D uncertain. This CDR3 contains 12 residues. Germline V gene sequence: CDR1 KGHSH, CDR2 LQKENI. V was clipped by 6 bases and J by 4 bases, with 8 bases between them. CDR3 nucleotides: TGTGCCAGCTCTCAGCAAGCAGATACGCAGTATTTT. Residues: CASSQQADTQYF.